The following is a T cell receptor beta chain sequence with its context. The data were obtained in a study of blood T cell repertoires in COVID-19. Study at large: The United States, Italy and Spain provided the acute and convalescent COVID-19 samples. The analysed material was cDNA or gDNA that came from T cells, B-cell-depleted T cells, or PBMCs.

Germline V gene lookup returns CDR1 SGHTA and CDR2 FQGNSA. Deletions cut 5 bases from V and 5 bases from J, with 15 bases between. The CDR3 totals 14 residues. As handled by the study authors: For nucleated cells, counts were estimated from reference gene primer amplification. Some clones are missing from TCRdb's copy, which holds only in-frame ones; the method was immunoSEQ multiplex PCR. The V and J calls and clone size come from that table; D and trimming were worked out from the DNA. The sample yields some 180,000 clones, 88% seen once. The V call is TRBV7-2, the J call TRBJ2-5; D might be TRBD2 (5 bases). The sample comprised peripheral blood. The clonotype was recovered from a man aged 35-49 years with active or convalescent COVID-19. Written as DNA, the CDR3 is TGTGCCAGCAGCCGCCCCTCCCGCGGGGAGACCCAGTACTTC. It specifies CASSRPSRGETQYF.